Reported below is one T cell receptor beta chain. Its antigen is currently unknown. The sample's time point: pre-treatment sample, taken before nivolumab and TIL therapy. Pleural nodules or supraclavicular lymph nodes made up most of the excised metastases sampled. The data belong to a study of TIL therapy for anti-PD-1-resistant metastatic lung cancer. Looking at the study overall: Median tumor mutation burden was under 1.6 mutations per megabase. Study-level results: This highly selected cohort may not generalize to typical lung cancer patients.

The libraries were made with immunoSEQ v3. Each library reached 1.5 million to 2.5 million read pairs, or roughly 4.5-6.5 million at deep level. TCRdb keeps only in-frame clones here, not all; method: immunoSEQ multiplex PCR. The sample holds over 25,000 clones, 55% to 75% seen once. In germline, CDR1 is SGHNT, CDR2 YYREEE (reference sequence). V shed 5 bases and J shed 2 bases, with 11 bases lying between them. CDR3 length: 14 residues. The sample here was tumor tissue, taken at baseline. The chain is built from TRBV5-4 and TRBJ1-3; no definite D call. This clonotype originated in a person aged 25-85 years with non-small cell lung cancer. Here the CDR3 reads CASRAQAAGNTIYF. The CDR3 coding sequence is TGTGCCAGCAGGGCCCAGGCTGCTGGAAACACCATATATTTT.